This is a list of T cell receptor beta chains from one sample in a study of blood T cell repertoires in COVID-19. Repertoires were generated with immunoSEQ multiplex PCR, while TCRdb's copy carries only in-frame clones and drops some. The data show approximately 100,000 clones, roughly four fifths seen once. Sample: peripheral blood. These receptors originate from a man between 65 and 85 years old with active or convalescent COVID-19. CDR3s include the opening cysteine and the closing phenylalanine or tryptophan. A D gene is named only where the DNA matches it firmly. The size entry is marked missing in some rows and otherwise reads once, few, many or a size class.

j_call,v_call,d_call,clone_size,cdr3_nt,cdr3_aa
TRBJ1-6,TRBV5-5,TRBD1,.,TGTGCCAGCAGCTTGACAGGGGACGACTCACCCCTCCACTTT,CASSLTGDDSPLHF
TRBJ1-3,TRBV9,TRBD1,.,TGTGCCAGCAGCGCCACCGGGACAGGGTATGGAAACACCATATATTTT,CASSATGTGYGNTIYF
TRBJ2-3,TRBV28,TRBD2,.,TGTGCCAGCAGTCCCCCGACTAGCGGGAGGGCCCGTGCAGATACGCAGTATTTT,CASSPPTSGRARADTQYF
TRBJ1-3,TRBV5-1,TRBD1,.,TGCGCCAGCAGCCCAGGACAGGCCGTTAACTCTGGAAACACCATATATTTT,CASSPGQAVNSGNTIYF
TRBJ2-5,TRBV4-2,.,.,TGTGCCAGCAGCCAAGGGGCTGGGGGGGCCCAAGAGACCCAGTACTTC,CASSQGAGGAQETQYF
TRBJ2-6,TRBV27,TRBD1,.,TGTGCCAGCAGCCAAACAGGGGCTGGGGCCAACGTCCTGACTTTC,CASSQTGAGANVLTF
TRBJ2-3,TRBV4-1,TRBD2,few,TGCGCCAGCAGCCCGATAGCGGGGATAGACTCAGATACGCAGTATTTT,CASSPIAGIDSDTQYF
TRBJ1-4,TRBV4-2,TRBD1,few,TGTGCCAGCAGCCAACGGGGACAGACGAATGAAAAACTGTTTTTT,CASSQRGQTNEKLFF
TRBJ2-1,TRBV6-5,TRBD2,.,TGTGCCAGCAAGCGGGAGTTACTAAGGAATGAGCAGTTCTTC,CASKRELLRNEQFF
TRBJ1-4,TRBV28,.,.,TGTGCCAGCACTCACCGGAATGAAAAACTGTTTTTT,CASTHRNEKLFF
TRBJ2-7,TRBV28,.,.,TGTGCCAGCAGTTTAGACAGGCTCCCGCGCTACGAGCAGTACTTC,CASSLDRLPRYEQYF
TRBJ1-5,TRBV5-6,TRBD1,.,TGTGCCAGCAGCCTCGCAGGGGGCCGAAATCAGCCCCAGCATTTT,CASSLAGGRNQPQHF
TRBJ1-1,TRBV7-9,.,.,TGTGCCAGCAGCTTAATGGGGGGGACTGAAGCTTTCTTT,CASSLMGGTEAFF
TRBJ2-5,TRBV9,TRBD2,once,TGTGCCAGCAGCAGAACTAGCGGGGGGGTGGAGACCCAGTACTTC,CASSRTSGGVETQYF
TRBJ1-2,TRBV28,.,.,TGTGCCAGCAGTTTATATGCGTATGGCTACACCTTC,CASSLYAYGYTF
TRBJ1-4,TRBV27,.,.,TGTGCCAGCGGACTTATTCAGGGGTGGGGTAATGAAAAACTGTTTTTT,CASGLIQGWGNEKLFF
TRBJ1-6,TRBV14,.,.,TGTGCCAGCAGCCACACAGGGAGTAGTTCACCCCTCCACTTT,CASSHTGSSSPLHF
TRBJ2-3,TRBV7-2,.,.,TGTGCCAGCAGCTTCGACAGGAACACAGATACGCAGTATTTT,CASSFDRNTDTQYF
TRBJ2-4,TRBV6-1,.,.,TGTGCCAGCAGTGAAGGGCATTTCGCCAAAAACATTCAGTACTTC,CASSEGHFAKNIQYF
TRBJ2-7,TRBV7-6,TRBD2,.,TGTGCCAGCAGCTCAGAATCACCGGGACTAGCGGGTTACGAGCAGTACTTC,CASSSESPGLAGYEQYF
TRBJ1-5,TRBV3-1/TRBV3-2,.,.,TGTGCCAGCAGCCAAGAGGTCGGGGATCAGCCCCAGCATTTT,CASSQEVGDQPQHF
TRBJ2-6,TRBV5-1,TRBD1,.,TGCGCCAGCAGCCTTGACAGGGCTGGCGGGGCCAACGTCCTGACTTTC,CASSLDRAGGANVLTF
TRBJ1-1,TRBV5-1,.,.,TGCGCCAGCAGCTCCCTATCGGTCGGGAACACTGAAGCTTTCTTT,CASSSLSVGNTEAFF
TRBJ2-5,TRBV7-2,.,.,TGTGCCAGCAGCTCCTCGTCGGGGGAAGAGACCCAGTACTTC,CASSSSSGEETQYF
TRBJ2-7,TRBV2,.,.,TGTGCCAGCAGTGATGGGACTGTCCCCTACGAGCAGTACTTC,CASSDGTVPYEQYF
TRBJ1-4,TRBV19,TRBD1,.,TGTGCCAGTAGTAGCCCTTTTACAGGGGATAATGAAAAACTGTTTTTT,CASSSPFTGDNEKLFF
TRBJ2-3,TRBV6-5,.,.,TGTGCCAGCAGTTACGAGGATTCCACAGATACGCAGTATTTT,CASSYEDSTDTQYF
TRBJ2-1,TRBV2,TRBD2,.,TGTGCCAGCAGTGAGCGCGGGGGGGATTACAATGAGCAGTTCTTC,CASSERGGDYNEQFF
TRBJ2-3,TRBV5-1,.,.,TGCGCCAGCAGCCGGGTCCCCGGGGGGCCAAGCACAGATACGCAGTATTTT,CASSRVPGGPSTDTQYF
TRBJ2-5,TRBV3-1/TRBV3-2,.,.,TGTGCCAGCAGGGCTAGCCTTCGAGAGACCCAGTACTTC,CASRASLRETQYF
TRBJ2-5,TRBV6-6,.,.,TGTGCCAGCCCGGAGACCCAGTACTTC,CASPETQYF
TRBJ2-1,TRBV11-2,TRBD2,.,TGTGCCAGCAGCTTAGGACTACTAGCGACCCACATCGAGCAGTTCTTC,CASSLGLLATHIEQFF
TRBJ2-5,TRBV5-1,TRBD2,.,TGCGCCAGCAGCTTGGGGCCAGCGGGACCCCAAGAGACCCAGTACTTC,CASSLGPAGPQETQYF
TRBJ1-1,TRBV28,.,.,TGTGCCAGCGAACCCCAGGATAGGTGGACTGAAGCTTTCTTT,CASEPQDRWTEAFF
TRBJ2-1,TRBV21-1,.,.,TGTGCCAGCAGCAAAGGGGGTAGCGGGACCTTCTATGAGCAGTTCTTC,CASSKGGSGTFYEQFF